These 17 T cell receptor beta chains were all obtained from the same sample, sequenced in a study of cytomegalovirus exposure and HLA in healthy donors. The primer mix had 60 Vbeta and 13 Jbeta primers. Measured with immunoSEQ multiplex PCR; TCRdb has only the in-frame clones, and not every one. The data contain roughly 170,000 clones, roughly 84% of them singletons. The sample was PBMCs. The receptors come from a male donor in good health and CMV-seronegative.

This clone was recorded once. The rearrangement uses TRBV2 and TRBJ2-7, with TRBD1 identical over 8 bases. This CDR3 has 13 amino acids. J was trimmed by 7 bases and V by 4 bases; bases with no gene match: 6. Germline-derived CDR1 and CDR2 are SNHLY and FYNNEI. CDR3 sequence reads: CASSVQGAGEQYF. The CDR3 DNA reads TGTGCCAGCAGTGTCCAGGGGGCAGGTGAGCAGTACTTC.

The chain combines TRBV4-1 with TRBJ1-4, with TRBD1 identical over 9 bases. This CDR3 contains 17 residues. J was trimmed by 2 bases and V by 0 bases; bases with no gene match: 4. In germline, CDR1 is MGHRA, CDR2 YSYEKL. CDR3 amino acids: CASSQDRGTGTNEKLFF. In nucleotides, the CDR3 is TGCGCCAGCAGCCAAGATCGCGGGACAGGGACTAATGAAAAACTGTTTTTT.

Remarks on this clone: Its ends do not fully match the called genes, so a read error is possible. V is TRBV7-9 and J is TRBJ1-5, with TRBD1 matching 9 bases. CDR3 size: 16 residues. In germline, CDR1 is SEHNR, CDR2 FQNEAQ (reference sequence). CDR3 coding DNA: TGTTCCAGCAGTCCATCGGGACAGGGAGGCATTCAGCCCCAGCATTTT. Translating gives CSSSPSGQGGIQPQHF.

The chain uses TRBV19 and TRBJ1-5; TRBD1 matches at 8 bases. This CDR3 spans 18 amino acids. V was clipped by 1 base and J by 1 base; unmatched bases: 9. Germline V lookup: CDR1 LNHDA, CDR2 SQIVND (reference sequence). Here the CDR3 reads CASSIVSPRGLSNQPQHF. CDR3 nucleotides: TGTGCCAGTAGTATAGTTTCGCCCAGGGGGCTGAGCAATCAGCCCCAGCATTTT.

The V call is TRBV30, the J call TRBJ1-2, with TRBD1 matching 7 bases. The CDR3 is 15 amino acids. J lost 3 bases, V lost 1 base, and 8 bases had no gene match. CDR1 and CDR2 (germline): GTSNPN, SVGIG (reference sequence). In DNA form, the CDR3 reads TGTGCCTGGAGTGAGGACAGGCTATGGGACTATGGCTACACCTTC. Translated: CAWSEDRLWDYGYTF.

CDR3 protein: CASSSDRNTEAFF. As DNA, the CDR3 is TGTGCCAGCAGTTCGGACAGGAACACTGAAGCTTTCTTT. This sequence joins TRBV6-1 and TRBJ1-1, with a tentative D call TRBD1 (6 bases). V lost 5 bases, J lost 1 base, and 8 bases lay in between. This CDR3 has 13 residues. The germline V gene encodes CDR1 MNHNS and CDR2 SASEGT.

The V and J genes are TRBV18 and TRBJ1-1, with 12 positions matching TRBD1. The V gene end was trimmed by 0 bases and the J gene end by 4 bases; junction bases not matched to a gene: 6. The CDR3 is made up of 17 amino acids. Germline CDR1 reads KGHSH; CDR2 reads LQKENI. DNA for the CDR3: TGTGCCAGCTCACCACCCGGGACAGGGGGCCTGGGCACTGAAGCTTTCTTT. It is translated as CASSPPGTGGLGTEAFF.

This chain links TRBV6-1 with TRBJ1-1; 7 nucleotides agree with TRBD1. The CDR3 consists of 13 residues. Trimming at V came to 8 bases and at J to 1 base, leaving 4 bases not matched to a gene. The V gene's germline CDR1 is MNHNS and CDR2 SASEGT. The CDR3 spells CASGRTGNTEAFF. The CDR3 coding sequence is TGTGCCAGCGGAAGGACAGGGAACACTGAAGCTTTCTTT.

This sequence joins TRBV19 and TRBJ2-2; possibly TRBD2 for D (7 bases). CDR1 is LNHDA and CDR2 is SQIVND in the germline V gene (reference sequence). The germline V and J ends were trimmed by 7 bases and 6 bases, with 15 bases remaining between them. This CDR3 spans 14 amino acids. CDR3 DNA sequence: TGTGCCAGTACTGTGGAGGGGGGGGCCGGGGAGCTGTTTTTT. It specifies CASTVEGGAGELFF.

J is TRBJ2-1 and V is TRBV19, with TRBD2 matching over 11 bases. V was pared by 6 bases and J by 8 bases, with 9 bases of the junction left unmatched. The germline CDR1 and CDR2 sequences are LNHDA and SQIVND (reference sequence). There are 15 residues in the CDR3. CDR3: CASSPILAGADEQFF. DNA of the CDR3: TGTGCCAGTAGCCCAATACTAGCGGGAGCAGATGAGCAGTTCTTC. Using reference TRBV19 and TRBJ2-1 for the parts outside the CDR3, the full variable domain is DGGITQSPKYLFRKEGQNVTLSCEQNLNHDAMYWYRQDPGQGLRLIYYSQIVNDFQKGDIAEGYSVSREKKESFPLTVTSAQKNPTAFYLCASSPILAGADEQFFGPGTRLTVL.

The V gene is TRBV28, the J gene TRBJ1-1, with D perhaps matching TRBD1 (6 bases). Germline V gene sequence: CDR1 MDHEN, CDR2 SYDVKM. V was shortened by 2 bases and J by 3 bases, with 7 bases between the two germline ends. This CDR3 is 13 amino acids long. CDR3 nucleotides: TGTGCCAGCAGTTTACCAGGGGACACTGAAGCTTTCTTT. As protein: CASSLPGDTEAFF.

The V gene is TRBV5-6, the J gene TRBJ1-5; D gene unclear. V shed 4 bases and J shed 5 bases, with 19 bases lying between them. This CDR3 is 16 amino acids long. Germline V gene lookup returns CDR1 SGHDT and CDR2 YYEEEE. CDR3 DNA sequence: TGTGCCAGCAGCGATTCGGGGAGGTCAAATTATCAGCCCCAGCATTTT. It is translated as CASSDSGRSNYQPQHF.

The rearrangement uses TRBV18 and TRBJ2-2; D unclear. V was clipped by 0 bases and J by 7 bases, with 6 bases between them. Germline V CDR1 and CDR2: KGHSH, LQKENI. This CDR3 region has 13 residues. CDR3 sequence: CASSPPLIGELFF. Written as DNA, the CDR3 is TGTGCCAGCTCACCACCCTTAATCGGGGAGCTGTTTTTT.

The CDR3: CASRALDQPQHF. In DNA form, the CDR3 reads TGTGCCAGCAGGGCCCTAGATCAGCCCCAGCATTTT. The chain is built from TRBV6-6 and TRBJ1-5, with unresolved D. V was shortened by 6 bases and J by 5 bases, with 8 bases between the two germline ends. This CDR3 spans 12 amino acids. Germline lookup yields CDR1 MNHNY and CDR2 SVGAGI (reference sequence).

This chain links TRBV4-1 with TRBJ2-7; 7 nucleotides match TRBD2. Per germline, CDR1 MGHRA and CDR2 YSYEKL. V gave up 1 base and J gave up 3 bases; unmatched junction bases: 6. The CDR3 has 15 residues. The CDR3: CASSQVPGGNYEQYF. DNA of the CDR3: TGCGCCAGCAGCCAAGTGCCGGGGGGAAACTACGAGCAGTACTTC.

The genes are TRBV25-1 and TRBJ2-7; D is undetermined. Germline values: CDR1 MGHDK, CDR2 SYGVNS. The CDR3 sequence is 13 residues long. The germline V and J ends were trimmed by 6 bases and 0 bases, with 9 bases remaining between them. CDR3: CASSHTSSYEQYF. DNA of the CDR3: TGTGCCAGCAGCCATACGAGCTCCTACGAGCAGTACTTC.

CDR3 residues: CASTGTPGTGELFF. The DNA of the CDR3 is TGTGCCAGCACCGGGACTCCCGGCACCGGGGAGCTGTTTTTT. The J gene is TRBJ2-2, the V gene TRBV6-4; D might be TRBD2 (6 bases). The V end was cut by 7 bases, the J end by 4 bases, with 13 bases between. Germline CDR1 and CDR2: MRHNA and SNTAGT. The CDR3 is 14 residues long.